This T cell receptor beta chain was captured in a study of graft-versus-host responses after intestinal transplantation. Looking at the study overall: Induction with anti-thymocyte globulin, then tacrolimus and steroids for about 3 years, was given to all recipients.

Study-wide results and caveats: GvH clones surfaced in recipient marrow, some emerging earlier in ileum or blood.

The data were produced by immunoSEQ multiplex PCR, yet TCRdb's version contains in-frame clones alone and is incomplete. The sample includes about 6,900 clones, about 22% of them seen just once. The germline gives CDR1 MNHNY, CDR2 SVGAGI (reference sequence). This CDR3 comprises 15 residues. V lost 5 bases and J lost 0; bases outside the gene matches: 3. The study plated about 200,000 CFSE-labeled responders with about 200,000 irradiated, violet-dye-labeled stimulators. The sample consisted of alloreactive CD4+ T cells from a mixed lymphocyte reaction culture, taken before transplantation. Sample subset: CFSE-low proliferating T cells sorted from roughly 6-day pre-transplant mixed lymphocyte reaction (GvH or HvG direction). The genes are TRBV6-6 and TRBJ2-1; 8 positions match TRBD2. The receptor was derived from a human patient who was an organ donor for intestinal transplantation. The CDR3 region is CASSLSGSSYNEQFF. CDR3 DNA sequence: TGTGCCAGCAGTCTCAGCGGGAGCTCCTACAATGAGCAGTTCTTC.